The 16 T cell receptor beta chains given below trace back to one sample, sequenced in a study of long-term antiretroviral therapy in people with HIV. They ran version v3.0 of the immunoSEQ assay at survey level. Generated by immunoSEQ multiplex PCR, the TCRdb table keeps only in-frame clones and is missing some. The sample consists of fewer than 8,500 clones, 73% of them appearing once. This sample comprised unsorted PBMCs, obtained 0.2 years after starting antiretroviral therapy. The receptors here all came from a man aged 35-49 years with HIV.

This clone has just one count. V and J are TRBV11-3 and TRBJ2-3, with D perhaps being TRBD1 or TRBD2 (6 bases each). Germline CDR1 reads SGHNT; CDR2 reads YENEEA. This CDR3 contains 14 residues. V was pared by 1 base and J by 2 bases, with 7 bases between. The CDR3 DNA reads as TGTGCCAGCAGCTTAGGGGGGGCCACAGATACGCAGTATTTT. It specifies CASSLGGATDTQYF.

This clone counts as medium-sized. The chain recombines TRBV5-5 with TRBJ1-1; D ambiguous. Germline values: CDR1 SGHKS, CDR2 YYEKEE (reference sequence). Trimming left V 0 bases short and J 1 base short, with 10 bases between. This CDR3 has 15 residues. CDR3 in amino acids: CASSLAASPNTEAFF. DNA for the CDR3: TGTGCCAGCAGCTTGGCCGCGTCACCGAACACTGAAGCTTTCTTT.

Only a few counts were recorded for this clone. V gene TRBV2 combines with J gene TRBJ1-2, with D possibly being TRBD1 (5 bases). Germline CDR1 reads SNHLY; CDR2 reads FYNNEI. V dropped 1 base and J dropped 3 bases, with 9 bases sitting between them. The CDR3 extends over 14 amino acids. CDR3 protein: CASSEEGRDYGYTF. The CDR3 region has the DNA TGTGCCAGCAGTGAAGAGGGCAGGGACTATGGCTACACCTTC.

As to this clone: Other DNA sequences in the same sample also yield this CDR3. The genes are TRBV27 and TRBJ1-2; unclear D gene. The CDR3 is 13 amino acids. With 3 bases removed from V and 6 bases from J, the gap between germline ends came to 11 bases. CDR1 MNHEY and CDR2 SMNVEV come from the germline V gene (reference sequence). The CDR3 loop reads CASSLGYGDGYTF. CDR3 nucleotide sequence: TGTGCCAGCAGTTTGGGGTATGGGGATGGCTACACCTTC.

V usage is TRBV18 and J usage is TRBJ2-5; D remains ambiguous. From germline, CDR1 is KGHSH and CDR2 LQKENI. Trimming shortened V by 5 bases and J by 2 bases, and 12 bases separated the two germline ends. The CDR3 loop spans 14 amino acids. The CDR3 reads CASSFLRDQETQYF. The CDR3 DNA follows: TGTGCCAGCTCATTCCTTAGGGATCAAGAGACCCAGTACTTC.

CDR3 sequence reads: CASSLGQGSSYEQYF. DNA of the CDR3: TGTGCCAGCAGCTTAGGGCAGGGGTCCTCCTACGAGCAGTACTTC. This chain links TRBV6-6 with TRBJ2-7; tentatively, D is TRBD1 (6 bases). Deletions cut 6 bases from V and 0 bases from J, with 15 bases between. The CDR3 spans 15 residues. The germline V gene has CDR1 MNHNY and CDR2 SVGAGI (reference sequence).

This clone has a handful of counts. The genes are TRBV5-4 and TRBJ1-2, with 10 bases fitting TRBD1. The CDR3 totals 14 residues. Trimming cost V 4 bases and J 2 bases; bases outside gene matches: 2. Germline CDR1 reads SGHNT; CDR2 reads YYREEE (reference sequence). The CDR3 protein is CASSEGQGNYGYTF. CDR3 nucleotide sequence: TGTGCCAGCAGCGAGGGACAGGGGAACTATGGCTACACCTTC.

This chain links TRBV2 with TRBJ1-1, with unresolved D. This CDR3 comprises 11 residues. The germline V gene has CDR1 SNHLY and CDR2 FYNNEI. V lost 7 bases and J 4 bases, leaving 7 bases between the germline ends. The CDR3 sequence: CASTLGTEAFF. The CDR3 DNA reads TGTGCCAGCACTTTAGGCACTGAAGCTTTCTTT.

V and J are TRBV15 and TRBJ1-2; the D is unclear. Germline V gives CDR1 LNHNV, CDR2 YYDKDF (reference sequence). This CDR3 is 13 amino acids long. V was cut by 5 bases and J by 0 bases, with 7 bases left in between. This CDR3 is CATSDRANYGYTF. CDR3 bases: TGTGCCACCAGCGACCGAGCTAACTATGGCTACACCTTC. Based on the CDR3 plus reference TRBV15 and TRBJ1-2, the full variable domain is DAMVIQNPRYQVTQFGKPVTLSCSQTLNHNVMYWYQQKSSQAPKLLFHYYDKDFNNEADTPDNFQSRRPNTSFCFLDIRSPGLGDTAMYLCATSDRANYGYTFGSGTRLTVV.

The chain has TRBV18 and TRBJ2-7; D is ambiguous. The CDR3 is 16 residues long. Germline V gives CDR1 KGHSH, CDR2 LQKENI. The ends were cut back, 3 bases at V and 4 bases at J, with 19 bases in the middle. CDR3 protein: CASSPSRTDKGYEQYF. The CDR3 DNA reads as TGTGCCAGCTCACCGTCACGGACCGACAAAGGGTACGAGCAGTACTTC.

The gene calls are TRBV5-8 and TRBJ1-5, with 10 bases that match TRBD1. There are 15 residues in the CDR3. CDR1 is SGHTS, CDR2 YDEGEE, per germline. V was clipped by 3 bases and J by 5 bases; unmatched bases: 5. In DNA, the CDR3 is TGTGCCAGCAGCTCCGGGACAGGGGTGGATCAGCCCCAGCATTTT. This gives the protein CASSSGTGVDQPQHF.

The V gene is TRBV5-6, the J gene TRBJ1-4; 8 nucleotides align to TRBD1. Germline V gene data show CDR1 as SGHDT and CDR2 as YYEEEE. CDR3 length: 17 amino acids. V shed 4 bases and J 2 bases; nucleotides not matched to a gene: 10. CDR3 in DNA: TGTGCCAGCAGCCGTGTGACAGGGGTGTCGACTAATGAAAAACTGTTTTTT. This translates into CASSRVTGVSTNEKLFF. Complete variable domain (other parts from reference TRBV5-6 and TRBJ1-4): DAGVTQSPTHLIKTRGQQVTLRCSPKSGHDTVSWYQQALGQGPQFIFQYYEEEERQRGNFPDRFSGHQFPNYSSELNVNALLLGDSALYLCASSRVTGVSTNEKLFFGSGTQLSVL.

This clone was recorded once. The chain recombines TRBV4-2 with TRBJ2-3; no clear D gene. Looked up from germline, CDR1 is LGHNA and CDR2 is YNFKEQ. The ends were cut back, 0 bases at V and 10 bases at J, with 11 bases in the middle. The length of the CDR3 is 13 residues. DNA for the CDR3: TGTGCCAGCAGCCAAGATCCGCAATTCGCGCAGTATTTT. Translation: CASSQDPQFAQYF.

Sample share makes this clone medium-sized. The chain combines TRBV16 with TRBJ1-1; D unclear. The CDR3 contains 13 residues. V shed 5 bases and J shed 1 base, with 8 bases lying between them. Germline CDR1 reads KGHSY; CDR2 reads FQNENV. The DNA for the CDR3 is TGTGCCAGCAGCGATGGAGGGAACACTGAAGCTTTCTTT. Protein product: CASSDGGNTEAFF.

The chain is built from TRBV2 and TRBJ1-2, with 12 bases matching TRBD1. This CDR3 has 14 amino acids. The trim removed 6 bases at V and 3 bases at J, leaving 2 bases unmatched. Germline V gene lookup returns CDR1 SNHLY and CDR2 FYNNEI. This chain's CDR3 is CASRGQGADYGYTF. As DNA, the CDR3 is TGTGCCAGCAGGGGACAGGGGGCGGACTATGGCTACACCTTC.

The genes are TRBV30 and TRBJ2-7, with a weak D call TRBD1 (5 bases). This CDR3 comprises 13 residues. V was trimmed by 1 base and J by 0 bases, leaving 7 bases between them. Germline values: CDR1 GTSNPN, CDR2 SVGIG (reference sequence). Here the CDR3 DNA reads TGTGCCTGGAGTGAGACAGCCTCCTACGAGCAGTACTTC. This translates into CAWSETASYEQYF.